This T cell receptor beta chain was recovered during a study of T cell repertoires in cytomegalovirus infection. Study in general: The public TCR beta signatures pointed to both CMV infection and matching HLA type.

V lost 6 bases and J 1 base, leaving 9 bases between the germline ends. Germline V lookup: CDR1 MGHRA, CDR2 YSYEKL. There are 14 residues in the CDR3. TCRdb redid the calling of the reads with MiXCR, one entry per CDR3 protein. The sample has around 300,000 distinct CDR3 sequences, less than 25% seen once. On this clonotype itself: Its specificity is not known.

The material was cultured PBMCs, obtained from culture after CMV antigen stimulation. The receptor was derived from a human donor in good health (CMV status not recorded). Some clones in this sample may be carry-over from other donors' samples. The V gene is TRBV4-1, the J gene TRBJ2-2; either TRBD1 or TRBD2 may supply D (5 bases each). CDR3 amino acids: CASRGDENTGELFF. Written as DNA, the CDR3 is TGCGCCAGCAGAGGGGACGAGAACACCGGGGAGCTGTTTTTT.